Shown below are 14 T cell receptor beta chains from a single sample sequenced in a study of cytomegalovirus exposure and HLA in healthy donors. PCR was performed using 60 Vbeta and 13 Jbeta primers. Libraries were prepared by immunoSEQ multiplex PCR; TCRdb keeps only in-frame clonotypes and omits some of them. This table holds roughly 120,000 clones, 75% to 85% found once. Sequences were obtained from PBMCs. Receptor source: a man aged 35 to 55 in good health and CMV-seronegative.

V usage is TRBV28 and J usage is TRBJ1-5; the D is unclear. There are 15 residues in the CDR3. Germline values: CDR1 MDHEN, CDR2 SYDVKM. V was pared by 5 bases and J by 0 bases, with 11 bases between. CDR3 sequence reads: CASSSLEISNQPQHF. CDR3 in DNA: TGTGCCAGCAGTAGCCTTGAGATTAGCAATCAGCCCCAGCATTTT.

This clone came up a few times. The chain couples TRBV19 to TRBJ1-5, with TRBD1 identical over 8 bases. The germline CDR1 and CDR2 sequences are LNHDA and SQIVND (reference sequence). Trimming removed 5 bases from V and 4 bases from J; junction bases left unmatched: 4. This CDR3 region has 14 residues. The CDR3 spells CASSLQGANQPQHF. As DNA, the CDR3 is TGTGCCAGTAGTCTTCAGGGGGCTAATCAGCCCCAGCATTTT. The variable domain in full, completed from reference TRBV19 and TRBJ1-5, reads DGGITQSPKYLFRKEGQNVTLSCEQNLNHDAMYWYRQDPGQGLRLIYYSQIVNDFQKGDIAEGYSVSREKKESFPLTVTSAQKNPTAFYLCASSLQGANQPQHFGDGTRLSIL.

For the CDR3, the DNA is TGTGCCAGCAGTCCCCAGGGGGCCCATCAGCCCCAGCATTTT. This gives the protein CASSPQGAHQPQHF. This chain connects TRBV27 to TRBJ1-5; 8 positions agree with TRBD1. The germline gives CDR1 MNHEY, CDR2 SMNVEV (reference sequence). V shed 5 bases and J 5 bases; nucleotides not matched to a gene: 5. CDR3 size: 14 residues.

The chain has TRBV11-3 and TRBJ2-7; a possible D gene is TRBD2 (5 bases). This CDR3 spans 13 amino acids. Trimming cost V 1 base and J 6 bases, with 10 bases left between them. The germline V gene has CDR1 SGHNT and CDR2 YENEEA. The CDR3 protein is CASSLVPAGEQYF. The CDR3 region has the DNA TGTGCCAGCAGCTTAGTCCCCGCGGGCGAGCAGTACTTC.

The chain recombines TRBV29-1 with TRBJ2-7; 8 nucleotides match TRBD1. The trim removed 6 bases at V and 2 bases at J, leaving 3 bases unmatched. CDR1 is SQVTM and CDR2 is ANQGSEA in the germline V gene. The CDR3 contains 12 residues. CDR3 region: CSVWTGPYEQYF. The CDR3 bases are TGCAGCGTATGGACAGGGCCCTACGAGCAGTACTTC.

The J gene is TRBJ1-2, the V gene TRBV7-9; D remains ambiguous. Trimming removed 1 base from V and 5 bases from J, with 14 bases in between. Germline CDR1 is SEHNR and CDR2 is FQNEAQ (reference sequence). The CDR3 runs 15 residues. CDR3 DNA: TGTGCCAGCAGCTTAGTGGGTGAAAAGGAGTATGGCTACACCTTC. It yields the protein CASSLVGEKEYGYTF.

This chain links TRBV25-1 with TRBJ1-3; weak D call: TRBD1 (6 bases). The CDR3 spans 17 residues. CDR1 MGHDK and CDR2 SYGVNS come from the germline V gene. Trimming removed 4 bases at V and 0 bases at J, with 16 bases between. Here the CDR3 reads CASSGTDRPRSGNTIYF. The CDR3 DNA reads TGTGCCAGCAGTGGAACAGACAGGCCCCGCTCTGGAAACACCATATATTTT. The full variable domain, with the rest looked up from reference TRBV25-1 and TRBJ1-3, is EADIYQTPRYLVIGTGKKITLECSQTMGHDKMYWYQQDPGMELHLIHYSYGVNSTEKGDLSSESTVSRIRTEHFPLTLESARPSHTSQYLCASSGTDRPRSGNTIYFGEGSWLTVV.

The rearrangement uses TRBV11-1 and TRBJ1-6, with D unclear. This CDR3 has 12 residues. Germline V CDR1 and CDR2: SGHAT, FQDESV (reference sequence). Deletions cut 5 bases from V and 9 bases from J, with 8 bases between. Here the CDR3 DNA reads TGTGCCAGCAGCAGCAGAGGTTCACCCCTCCACTTT. Its translation: CASSSRGSPLHF.

The J gene is TRBJ1-1, the V gene TRBV5-4; possibly TRBD1 for D (5 bases). The ends were cut back, 5 bases at V and 4 bases at J, with 15 bases in the middle. This CDR3 is built from 14 residues. CDR1 and CDR2 (germline): SGHNT, YYREEE (reference sequence). This CDR3 reads CASSITGESTEAFF. The CDR3 bases are TGTGCCAGCAGTATAACGGGGGAGAGCACTGAAGCTTTCTTT.

The rearrangement links TRBV5-1 to TRBJ2-5; TRBD2 matches at 14 bases. Germline-derived CDR1 and CDR2 are SGHRS and YFSETQ. The V and J ends lost 4 bases and 4 bases, in that order; junction bases with no gene match: 3. CDR3 length: 15 residues. The CDR3 reads CASSPGTSGGETQYF. DNA of the CDR3: TGCGCCAGCAGCCCCGGGACTAGCGGGGGAGAGACCCAGTACTTC.

The chain employs TRBV6-1 and TRBJ2-5; 8 bases line up with TRBD1. The CDR3 is 15 residues long. V was clipped by 2 bases and J by 4 bases; unmatched bases: 6. Looked up from germline, CDR1 is MNHNS and CDR2 is SASEGT. The CDR3 is CASSEWAGTGETQYF. The CDR3 DNA follows: TGTGCCAGCAGTGAATGGGCGGGGACAGGAGAGACCCAGTACTTC.

V usage is TRBV6-5 and J usage is TRBJ2-2; D gene unclear. The V end was cut by 1 base, the J end by 1 base, with 4 bases between. CDR1 is MNHEY and CDR2 is SVGAGI in the germline V gene. The CDR3 has 14 residues. The CDR3 DNA reads as TGTGCCAGCAGTTACTACAAGAACACCGGGGAGCTGTTTTTT. This sequence encodes CASSYYKNTGELFF.

This clone was seen just once. J is TRBJ1-1 and V is TRBV2, with TRBD1 identical over 9 bases. Germline V gene lookup returns CDR1 SNHLY and CDR2 FYNNEI. Trimming removed 6 bases from V and 4 bases from J; junction bases left unmatched: 9. This CDR3 contains 15 residues. The CDR3 protein is CASSRQGEVGTEAFF. CDR3 in DNA: TGTGCCAGCAGCAGACAGGGGGAGGTGGGCACTGAAGCTTTCTTT.

V is TRBV7-7 and J is TRBJ2-2; a weak D match, TRBD2 (6 bases). V was cut by 6 bases and J by 4 bases, with 12 bases left in between. The CDR3 consists of 14 residues. The V gene's germline CDR1 is SSHAT and CDR2 FNYEAQ (reference sequence). CDR3 DNA sequence: TGTGCCAGCAGGGAGGGGTTCCGCACCGGGGAGCTGTTTTTT. It encodes CASREGFRTGELFF.